A single sample gave rise to the 13 T cell receptor beta chains below, sequenced in a study of STAT5B mutations in CD4+ large granular lymphocyte leukemia. The assay was immunoSEQ multiplex PCR, and TCRdb's table has in-frame clones only and misses some. Of about 24,000 clones listed, around 78% are singletons. Sequenced material: CD4+ T cells from blood buffy coats. The source is a human donor in good health.

The chain combines TRBV6-5 with TRBJ1-6; D perhaps matches TRBD1 (6 bases). V was shortened by 5 bases and J by 9 bases, with 14 bases between the two germline ends. CDR3 length: 14 amino acids. The germline V gene encodes CDR1 MNHEY and CDR2 SVGAGI. Written as DNA, the CDR3 is TGTGCCAGCAGTCCCGGGACAACGGGTTCACCCCTCCACTTT. Protein product: CASSPGTTGSPLHF.

This clone was found once. The genes are TRBV7-2 and TRBJ1-3; D is ambiguous. The germline CDR1 and CDR2 sequences are SGHTA and FQGNSA. The ends were cut back, 3 bases at V and 0 bases at J, with 12 bases in the middle. The CDR3 sequence is 16 residues long. CDR3 DNA sequence: TGTGCCAGCAGCTTGAGAGGCTTTAGCTCTGGAAACACCATATATTTT. This encodes CASSLRGFSSGNTIYF.

The CDR3 loop reads CASGRIGQGPSYEQYF. The CDR3 nucleotides are TGTGCCAGCGGCCGAATAGGACAGGGCCCCTCCTACGAGCAGTACTTC. The chain joins TRBV28 to TRBJ2-7; 8 positions match TRBD1. Looked up from germline, CDR1 is MDHEN and CDR2 is SYDVKM. J gave up 0 bases and V 8 bases, and 12 bases lay outside the gene matches. This CDR3 comprises 16 residues.

This clone was seen only once. The genes are TRBV5-8 and TRBJ1-3, with TRBD1 matching 7 bases. CDR1 is SGHTS, CDR2 YDEGEE, per germline. CDR3 length: 14 residues. Germline trimming cut 4 bases from V and 5 bases from J; bases unmatched to any gene: 6. This CDR3 is CASSRTGGRNTIYF. CDR3 nucleotides: TGTGCCAGCAGCCGGACAGGAGGGAGAAACACCATATATTTT.

This clone has just a few counts. CDR3 protein: CASSIGRQGFETQYF. DNA of the CDR3: TGTGCCAGTAGTATAGGGCGGCAGGGATTCGAGACCCAGTACTTC. V and J are TRBV19 and TRBJ2-5, with TRBD1 as a possible D gene (5 bases). V lost 1 base and J 5 bases, leaving 14 bases between the germline ends. Germline V gene data show CDR1 as LNHDA and CDR2 as SQIVND (reference sequence). CDR3 size: 15 residues.

The chain uses TRBV15 and TRBJ2-5, with a tentative D call TRBD2 (7 bases). The CDR3 spans 16 residues. CDR1 and CDR2 from the germline V gene are LNHNV and YYDKDF (reference sequence). V lost 0 bases to trimming and J lost 4 bases, with 15 bases between them. CDR3 loop: CATSREGGGRGETQYF. As DNA, the CDR3 is TGTGCCACCAGCAGAGAGGGCGGGGGCCGGGGAGAGACCCAGTACTTC.

The rearrangement uses TRBV10-3 and TRBJ2-5; D is ambiguous. Trimming pared 6 bases from V and 1 base from J, leaving 12 bases between. The CDR3 length is 14 residues. Germline V CDR1 and CDR2: ENHRY, SYGVKD. Here the CDR3 reads CAIRAGVGQETQYF. CDR3 in DNA: TGTGCCATCAGGGCCGGAGTAGGCCAAGAGACCCAGTACTTC.

This clone was seen a handful of times. The V call is TRBV4-1, the J call TRBJ1-5, with D possibly TRBD1 on 5 matching bases. Trimming cost V 0 bases and J 2 bases, with 8 bases left between them. CDR1 MGHRA and CDR2 YSYEKL come from the germline V gene. This CDR3 comprises 15 residues. The DNA of the CDR3 is TGCGCCAGCAGCCAAGATGGCAGGGGCAATCAGCCCCAGCATTTT. It yields the protein CASSQDGRGNQPQHF.

This clone turned up a few times. This chain links TRBV10-1 with TRBJ1-5; no firm D call. Between the trimmed V and J ends, which lost 2 bases and 5 bases, there was a span of 10 bases. Germline CDR1 reads WNHNN; CDR2 reads SYGVQD (reference sequence). CDR3 size: 14 residues. CDR3 nucleotides: TGCGCCAGCAGTGAGCTGGGGAATCATCAGCCCCAGCATTTT. Translating gives CASSELGNHQPQHF.

The V gene is TRBV7-2, the J gene TRBJ1-2; 8 nucleotides align to TRBD1. The CDR3 sequence is 14 residues long. Germline V gene sequence: CDR1 SGHTA, CDR2 FQGNSA. V was pared by 5 bases and J by 4 bases, with 6 bases of the junction left unmatched. The CDR3 nucleotides read TGTGCCAGCAGCGTTACAGGGGGAGGCTATGGCTACACCTTC. Translation: CASSVTGGGYGYTF. Full variable domain (missing parts from reference TRBV7-2 and TRBJ1-2): GAGVSQSPSNKVTEKGKDVELRCDPISGHTALYWYRQSLGQGLEFLIYFQGNSAPDKSGLPSDRFSAERTGGSVSTLTIQRTQQEDSAVYLCASSVTGGGYGYTFGSGTRLTVV.

This clone was detected once. The chain is built from TRBV20-1 and TRBJ2-3; the D gene is possibly TRBD2 (5 bases). Trimming left V 6 bases short and J 5 bases short, with 9 bases between. The germline V gene has CDR1 DFQATT and CDR2 SNEGSKA (reference sequence). The CDR3 length is 11 residues. CDR3 region: CSAGLGDTQYF. For the CDR3, the DNA is TGCAGTGCCGGACTGGGAGATACGCAGTATTTT.

This clone was seen only a few times. The rearrangement links TRBV29-1 to TRBJ1-4, with 7 bases aligning to TRBD1. CDR3 length: 14 amino acids. The ends lost 3 bases at V and 8 bases at J; junction bases unmatched: 9. Germline loops: CDR1 SQVTM, CDR2 ANQGSEA. The DNA of the CDR3 is TGCAGCGTTGACATGACAGGGTTGGGAGAAAAACTGTTTTTT. Translated, it gives CSVDMTGLGEKLFF.

The gene calls are TRBV19 and TRBJ1-2, with no clear D. This CDR3 is 15 amino acids long. The ends were cut back, 7 bases at V and 5 bases at J, with 20 bases in the middle. Germline loops: CDR1 LNHDA, CDR2 SQIVND (reference sequence). CDR3 loop: CASTPTWEKVYGYTF. CDR3 nucleotide sequence: TGTGCCAGTACCCCGACCTGGGAGAAGGTATATGGCTACACCTTC.